These 4 T cell receptor beta chains originate from one sample sequenced in a study of neurological immune-mediated disorders. From the 5' RACE reads, TCRdb called clonotypes with MiXCR, one entry per CDR3 protein. The data contain about 120,000 distinct CDR3 sequences, 3% to 3.5% of them singletons. Sequenced material: PBMCs. The receptors were sampled from a woman aged 25 to 39 with multiple sclerosis.

This clonotype showed up many times. The CDR3 spells CASSWESALAGELFF. The CDR3 DNA reads TGTGCCAGCAGCTGGGAAAGTGCACTGGCTGGGGAGCTGTTTTTT. The gene calls are TRBV5-5 and TRBJ2-2; no clear D. CDR3 size: 15 residues. Germline V gene sequence: CDR1 SGHKS, CDR2 YYEKEE (reference sequence). The V end was cut by 3 bases, the J end by 8 bases, with 17 bases between.

This clonotype showed up many times. This chain uses TRBV5-1 with TRBJ2-3; 7 bases are a match to TRBD2. The CDR3 totals 15 residues. Trimming took 5 bases from V and 6 from J; bases not matched to a gene: 12. The germline CDR1 and CDR2 sequences are SGHRS and YFSETQ. The DNA for the CDR3 is TGCGCCAGCAGAATGGAGGGAGGGGCCTCTGATACGCAGTATTTT. This encodes CASRMEGGASDTQYF. The full variable domain, in which reference TRBV5-1 and TRBJ2-3 provide the parts outside the CDR3, is KAGVTQTPRYLIKTRGQQVTLSCSPISGHRSVSWYQQTPGQGLQFLFEYFSETQRNKGNFPGRFSGRQFSNSRSEMNVSTLELGDSALYLCASRMEGGASDTQYFGPGTRLTVL.

This clonotype has at least ten counts. The chain links TRBV7-2 to TRBJ2-2; maybe TRBD2 (5 bases). Trimming took off 1 base at V and 4 bases at J, with 10 bases between the two ends. The CDR3 is 15 amino acids. Germline V gene lookup returns CDR1 SGHTA and CDR2 FQGNSA. This chain's CDR3 is CASSLDPSGTGELFF. CDR3 DNA sequence: TGTGCCAGCAGCTTAGACCCAAGCGGCACCGGGGAGCTGTTTTTT.

This clonotype was seen repeatedly, ten times or more. The chain carries TRBV9 and TRBJ2-7, with 8 nucleotides matching TRBD2. The CDR3 spans 14 residues. The V gene end was trimmed by 4 bases and the J gene end by 5 bases; junction bases not matched to a gene: 8. From germline, CDR1 is SGDLS and CDR2 YYNGEE. This chain's CDR3 is CASSLRGALDEQYF. The CDR3 DNA reads as TGTGCCAGCAGCCTGCGGGGGGCCTTGGACGAGCAGTACTTC.